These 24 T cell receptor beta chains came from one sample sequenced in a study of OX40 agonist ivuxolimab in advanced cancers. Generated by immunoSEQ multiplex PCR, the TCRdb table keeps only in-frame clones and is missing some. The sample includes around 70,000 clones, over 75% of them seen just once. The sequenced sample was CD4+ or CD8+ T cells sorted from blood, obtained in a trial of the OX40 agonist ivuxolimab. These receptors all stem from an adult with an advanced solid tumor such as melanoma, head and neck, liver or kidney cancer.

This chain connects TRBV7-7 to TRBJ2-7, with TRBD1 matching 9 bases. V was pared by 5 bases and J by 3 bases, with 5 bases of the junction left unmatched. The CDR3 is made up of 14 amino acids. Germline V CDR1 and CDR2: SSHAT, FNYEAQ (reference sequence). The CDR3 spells CASSQRQGDYEQYF. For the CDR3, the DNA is TGTGCCAGCAGCCAAAGACAGGGGGACTACGAGCAGTACTTC.

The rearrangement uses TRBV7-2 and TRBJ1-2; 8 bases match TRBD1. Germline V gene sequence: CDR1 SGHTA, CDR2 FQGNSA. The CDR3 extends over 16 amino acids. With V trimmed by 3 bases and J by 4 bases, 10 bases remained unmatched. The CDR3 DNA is TGTGCCAGCAGCTTCCAGGGGGCAGGGTCGAGCTATGGCTACACCTTC. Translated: CASSFQGAGSSYGYTF.

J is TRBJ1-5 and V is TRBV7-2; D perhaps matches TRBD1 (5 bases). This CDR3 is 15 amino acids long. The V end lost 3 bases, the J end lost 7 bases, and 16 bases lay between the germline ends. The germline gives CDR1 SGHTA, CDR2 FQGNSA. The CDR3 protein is CASSFGFGGGQPQHF. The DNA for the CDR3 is TGTGCCAGCAGCTTCGGCTTTGGGGGGGGGCAGCCCCAGCATTTT.

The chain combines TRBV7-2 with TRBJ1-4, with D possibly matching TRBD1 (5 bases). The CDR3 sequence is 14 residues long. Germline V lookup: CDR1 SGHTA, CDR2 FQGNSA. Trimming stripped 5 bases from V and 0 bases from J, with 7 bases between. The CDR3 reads CASSRDSTNEKLFF. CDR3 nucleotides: TGTGCCAGCAGCCGGGACTCAACTAATGAAAAACTGTTTTTT.

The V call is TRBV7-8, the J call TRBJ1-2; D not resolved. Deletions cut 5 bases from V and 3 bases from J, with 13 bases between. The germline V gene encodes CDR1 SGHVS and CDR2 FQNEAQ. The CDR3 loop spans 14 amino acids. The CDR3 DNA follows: TGTGCCAGCAGCGCGAGAATCCTCCACTATGGCTACACCTTC. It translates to CASSARILHYGYTF.

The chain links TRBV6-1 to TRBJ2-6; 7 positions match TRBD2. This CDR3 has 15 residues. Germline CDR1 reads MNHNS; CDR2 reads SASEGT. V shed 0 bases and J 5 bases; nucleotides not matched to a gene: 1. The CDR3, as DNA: TGTGCCAGCAGTGAAGCTAGCGGGTGGGCCAACGTCCTGACTTTC. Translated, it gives CASSEASGWANVLTF.

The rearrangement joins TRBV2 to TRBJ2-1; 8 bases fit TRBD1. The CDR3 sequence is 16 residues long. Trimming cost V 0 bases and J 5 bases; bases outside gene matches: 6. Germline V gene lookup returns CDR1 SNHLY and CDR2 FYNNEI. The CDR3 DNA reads TGTGCCAGCAGTGAAGCGGGGCAGGGGGCGAACAATGAGCAGTTCTTC. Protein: CASSEAGQGANNEQFF.

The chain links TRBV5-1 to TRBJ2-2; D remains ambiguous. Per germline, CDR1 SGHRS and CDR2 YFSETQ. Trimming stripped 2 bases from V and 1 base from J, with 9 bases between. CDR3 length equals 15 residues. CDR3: CASSFLAGNTGELFF. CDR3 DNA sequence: TGCGCCAGCAGCTTTTTAGCAGGGAACACCGGGGAGCTGTTTTTT.

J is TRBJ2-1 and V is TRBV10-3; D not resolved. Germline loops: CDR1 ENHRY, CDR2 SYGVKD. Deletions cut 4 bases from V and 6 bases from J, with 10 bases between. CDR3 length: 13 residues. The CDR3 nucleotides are TGTGCCATCAGTGGAGTCCGAACCAATGAGCAGTTCTTC. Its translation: CAISGVRTNEQFF.

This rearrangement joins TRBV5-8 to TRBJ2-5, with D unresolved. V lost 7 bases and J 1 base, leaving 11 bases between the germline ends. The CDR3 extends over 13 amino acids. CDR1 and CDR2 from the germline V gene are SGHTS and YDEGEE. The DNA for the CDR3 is TGTGCCAGCGGCCCGTACTCCCAAGAGACCCAGTACTTC. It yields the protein CASGPYSQETQYF.

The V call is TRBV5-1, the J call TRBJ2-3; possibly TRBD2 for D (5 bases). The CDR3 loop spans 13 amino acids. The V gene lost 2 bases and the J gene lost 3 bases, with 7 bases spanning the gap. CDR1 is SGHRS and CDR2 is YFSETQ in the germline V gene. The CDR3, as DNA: TGCGCCAGCAGCTTTGGGGAGACAGATACGCAGTATTTT. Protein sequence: CASSFGETDTQYF.

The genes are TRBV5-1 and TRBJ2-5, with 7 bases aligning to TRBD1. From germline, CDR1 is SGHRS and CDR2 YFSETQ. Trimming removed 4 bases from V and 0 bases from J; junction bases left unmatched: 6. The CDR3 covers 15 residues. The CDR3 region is CASSNGQADQETQYF. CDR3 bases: TGCGCCAGCAGCAACGGACAGGCGGACCAAGAGACCCAGTACTTC.

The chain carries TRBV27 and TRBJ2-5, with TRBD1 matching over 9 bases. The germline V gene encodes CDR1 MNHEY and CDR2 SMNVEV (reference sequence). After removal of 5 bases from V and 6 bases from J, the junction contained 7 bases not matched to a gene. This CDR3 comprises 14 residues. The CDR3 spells CASSPSTGGKTQYF. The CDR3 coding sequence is TGTGCCAGCAGTCCTTCGACAGGGGGGAAGACCCAGTACTTC.

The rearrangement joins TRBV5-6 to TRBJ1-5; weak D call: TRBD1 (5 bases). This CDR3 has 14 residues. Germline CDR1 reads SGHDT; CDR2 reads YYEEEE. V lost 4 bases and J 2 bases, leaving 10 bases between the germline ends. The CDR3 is CASSRGERNQPQHF. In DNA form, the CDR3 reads TGTGCCAGCAGCCGAGGGGAGCGCAATCAGCCCCAGCATTTT.

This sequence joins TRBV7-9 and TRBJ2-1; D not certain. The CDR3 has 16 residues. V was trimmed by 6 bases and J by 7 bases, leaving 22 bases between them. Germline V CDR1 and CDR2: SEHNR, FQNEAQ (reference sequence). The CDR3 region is CASSSYVGLLSNEQFF. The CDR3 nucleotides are TGTGCCAGCAGTTCCTACGTCGGCCTCCTCTCAAATGAGCAGTTCTTC.

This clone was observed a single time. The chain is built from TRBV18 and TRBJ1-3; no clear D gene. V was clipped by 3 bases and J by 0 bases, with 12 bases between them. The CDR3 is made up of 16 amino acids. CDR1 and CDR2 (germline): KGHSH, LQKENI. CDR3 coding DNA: TGTGCCAGCTCACCGGACGTGCCCAGCTCTGGAAACACCATATATTTT. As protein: CASSPDVPSSGNTIYF.

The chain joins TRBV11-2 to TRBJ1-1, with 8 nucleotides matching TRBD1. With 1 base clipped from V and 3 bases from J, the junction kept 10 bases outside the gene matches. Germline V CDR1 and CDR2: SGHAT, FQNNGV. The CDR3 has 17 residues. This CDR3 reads CASSLVGGQAVDTEAFF. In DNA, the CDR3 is TGTGCCAGCAGCTTAGTGGGGGGACAGGCTGTGGACACTGAAGCTTTCTTT.

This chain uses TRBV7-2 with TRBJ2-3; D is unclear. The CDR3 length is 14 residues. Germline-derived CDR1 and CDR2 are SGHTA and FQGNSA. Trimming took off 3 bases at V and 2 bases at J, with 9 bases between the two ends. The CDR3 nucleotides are TGTGCCAGCAGCTTGGCAGTCCACACAGATACGCAGTATTTT. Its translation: CASSLAVHTDTQYF.

The CDR3 loop reads CASSQAPLSSGANVLTF. The CDR3, as DNA: TGCGCCAGCAGCCAAGCTCCCTTGAGCTCTGGGGCCAACGTCCTGACTTTC. The V call is TRBV4-1, the J call TRBJ2-6; the D is unclear. Germline CDR1 is MGHRA and CDR2 is YSYEKL. V was trimmed by 1 base and J by 0 bases, leaving 10 bases between them. This CDR3 contains 17 residues.

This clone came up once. The chain's CDR3 is CASSTNEREVVETQYF. In DNA, the CDR3 is TGTGCCAGCAGTACCAACGAGCGGGAGGTCGTAGAGACCCAGTACTTC. The chain recombines TRBV28 with TRBJ2-5; the match to TRBD2 covers 9 bases. The CDR3 has 16 residues. Germline-derived CDR1 and CDR2 are MDHEN and SYDVKM. Trimming at V came to 5 bases and at J to 4 bases, leaving 11 bases not matched to a gene.

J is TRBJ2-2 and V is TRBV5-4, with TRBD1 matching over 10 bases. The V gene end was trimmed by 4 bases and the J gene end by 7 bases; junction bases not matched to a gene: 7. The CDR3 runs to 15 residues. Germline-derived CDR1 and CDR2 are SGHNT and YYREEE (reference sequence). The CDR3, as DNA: TGTGCCAGCAGCCTCGGGACAGGGGCTCGCGGGGAGCTGTTTTTT. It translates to CASSLGTGARGELFF.

The CDR3, as DNA: TGTGCCAGCAGTGCCGACCTGAACACTGAAGCTTTCTTT. Amino acid sequence: CASSADLNTEAFF. The chain combines TRBV5-4 with TRBJ1-1; no firm D call. V gave up 5 bases and J gave up 0 bases, with 8 bases separating them. From germline, CDR1 is SGHNT and CDR2 YYREEE (reference sequence). There are 13 residues in the CDR3.

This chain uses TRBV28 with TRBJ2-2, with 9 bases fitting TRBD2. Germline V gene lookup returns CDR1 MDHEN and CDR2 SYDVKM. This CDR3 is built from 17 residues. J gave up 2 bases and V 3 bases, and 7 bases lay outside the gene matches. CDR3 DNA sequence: TGTGCCAGCAGTTTTCCCCCTAGCGGGGCCAACACCGGGGAGCTGTTTTTT. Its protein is CASSFPPSGANTGELFF.

The CDR3 sequence is CASSFPSGDFGNIQYF. In DNA form, the CDR3 reads TGTGCCAGCAGCTTTCCTAGCGGGGACTTCGGAAACATTCAGTACTTC. V usage is TRBV7-2 and J usage is TRBJ2-4; 9 bases match TRBD2. Germline V gives CDR1 SGHTA, CDR2 FQGNSA. This CDR3 has 16 amino acids. V shed 3 bases, J shed 6 bases, and the junction held 9 bases outside the gene matches.